The 8 T cell receptor beta chains below come from one sample, sequenced in a study of cytomegalovirus exposure and HLA in healthy donors. Primers: 60 Vbeta forward and 13 Jbeta reverse. The data were produced by immunoSEQ multiplex PCR, yet TCRdb's version contains in-frame clones alone and is incomplete. The data hold some 160,000 clones, with almost 80% observed a single time. Source material: PBMCs. All receptors come from a male donor in good health and CMV-seronegative.

The V gene is TRBV19, the J gene TRBJ1-5; a weak D match, TRBD1 (6 bases). CDR1 and CDR2 (germline): LNHDA, SQIVND (reference sequence). The ends were cut back, 2 bases at V and 0 bases at J, with 14 bases in the middle. The CDR3 totals 17 residues. The CDR3 DNA reads as TGTGCCAGTAGTATAAGGGACACCCGTTATAGCAATCAGCCCCAGCATTTT. The encoded protein is CASSIRDTRYSNQPQHF.

This clone was counted a single time. J is TRBJ1-5 and V is TRBV9, with no clear D. CDR3 length: 14 amino acids. Looked up from germline, CDR1 is SGDLS and CDR2 is YYNGEE. Trimming took off 0 bases at V and 4 bases at J, with 8 bases between the two ends. The DNA of the CDR3 is TGTGCCAGCAGCGTAGGCGGGCAAAATCAGCCCCAGCATTTT. Amino acid sequence: CASSVGGQNQPQHF.

This clone was detected only once. The chain has TRBV19 and TRBJ1-1; 7 nucleotides match TRBD1. This CDR3 has 15 residues. V was clipped by 2 bases and J by 1 base; unmatched bases: 4. Germline loops: CDR1 LNHDA, CDR2 SQIVND (reference sequence). For the CDR3, the DNA is TGTGCCAGTAGTATAACTTACAGGGGGAACACTGAAGCTTTCTTT. Translated, it gives CASSITYRGNTEAFF.

The chain employs TRBV6-6 and TRBJ2-7; 10 nucleotides line up with TRBD2. The CDR3 contains 15 residues. Trimming took 0 bases from V and 5 from J; bases not matched to a gene: 4. Per germline, CDR1 MNHNY and CDR2 SVGAGI (reference sequence). CDR3 in amino acids: CASSYSPSGSDEQYF. CDR3 coding DNA: TGTGCCAGCAGTTACTCCCCTAGCGGGAGTGACGAGCAGTACTTC.

This sequence joins TRBV4-1 and TRBJ1-1; 9 bases align to TRBD1. Germline V CDR1 and CDR2: MGHRA, YSYEKL. There are 15 residues in the CDR3. The V and J ends lost 1 base and 4 bases, in that order; junction bases with no gene match: 4. The CDR3 is CASSQGTGDTTEAFF. CDR3 coding DNA: TGCGCCAGCAGCCAAGGGACAGGGGACACCACTGAAGCTTTCTTT.

The rearrangement uses TRBV9 and TRBJ1-3; D remains unclear. The length of the CDR3 is 13 residues. Looked up from germline, CDR1 is SGDLS and CDR2 is YYNGEE. The V end lost 3 bases, the J end lost 8 bases, and 12 bases lay between the germline ends. DNA of the CDR3: TGTGCCAGCAGCGGGACGGACGGGGACACCATATATTTT. It translates to CASSGTDGDTIYF.

The CDR3 spells CASSQGTGGSYEQYF. CDR3 DNA: TGCGCCAGCAGCCAAGGGACAGGGGGTTCCTACGAGCAGTACTTC. The V call is TRBV4-3, the J call TRBJ2-5; 10 nucleotides match TRBD1. Judging by the DNA end, TRBJ2-7 fits better; the J call may be wrong. This CDR3 spans 15 amino acids. Germline CDR1 LGHNA, CDR2 YSLEER.

The V gene is TRBV19, the J gene TRBJ2-7; D is possibly TRBD1 (5 bases). Germline lookup yields CDR1 LNHDA and CDR2 SQIVND (reference sequence). The CDR3 length is 15 residues. The V end lost 3 bases, the J end lost 3 bases, and 15 bases lay between the germline ends. CDR3 nucleotide sequence: TGTGCCAGTAGTATTGGTACAGGCCCAGTCTACGAGCAGTACTTC. It specifies CASSIGTGPVYEQYF.